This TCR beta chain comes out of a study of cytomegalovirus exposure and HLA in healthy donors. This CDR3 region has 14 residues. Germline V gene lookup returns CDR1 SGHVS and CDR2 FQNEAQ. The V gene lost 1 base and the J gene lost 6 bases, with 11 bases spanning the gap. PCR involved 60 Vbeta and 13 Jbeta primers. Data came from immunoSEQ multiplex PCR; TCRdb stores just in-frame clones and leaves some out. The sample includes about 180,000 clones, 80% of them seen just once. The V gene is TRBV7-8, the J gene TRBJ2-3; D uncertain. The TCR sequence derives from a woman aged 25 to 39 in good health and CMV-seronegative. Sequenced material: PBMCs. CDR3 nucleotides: TGTGCCAGCAGCTTAGGCCGTGGAGCCGATACGCAGTATTTT. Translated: CASSLGRGADTQYF.